This T cell receptor (beta chain) is drawn from a study of Ad26.COV2.S vaccination and SARS-CoV-2 variants. The CDR3 is made up of 15 amino acids. Germline values: CDR1 SGHTA, CDR2 FQGNSA. The junction had 6 bases not matched to a gene; V was cut back by 4 bases and J by 2 bases. Profiling relied on immunoSEQ multiplex PCR, and the TCRdb table lists in-frame clones only, not all of them. The sample shows almost 400,000 clones, 75% to 90% of them seen only once. As for treatment: 15 to 20 received Ad26.COV2.S at low or high dose, single or two shots; 5 received placebo; per-sample allocation not given. On day 63 after the first injection, vaccine and placebo recipients gave samples.

The receptor comes from a person aged 18-65 years who received the Ad26.COV2.S COVID-19 vaccine or a placebo. V usage is TRBV7-2 and J usage is TRBJ2-7; 9 bases fit TRBD2. The source material was peripheral blood, sampled in a trial of Ad26.COV2.S vaccine versus placebo. Written as DNA, the CDR3 is TGTGCCAGCAGCTCCGGATTAGCGGGAGCCTACGAGCAGTACTTC. This encodes CASSSGLAGAYEQYF.